The 24 T cell receptor beta chains reported below all come from one sample, sequenced in a study of cytomegalovirus exposure and HLA in healthy donors. The PCR ran on 60 Vbeta and 13 Jbeta primers. Clones were read by immunoSEQ multiplex PCR, and TCRdb kept only the in-frame ones, dropping some. In the table there are roughly 140,000 clones, over 60% of which are singletons. Sequenced material: PBMCs. The receptors come from a man aged 35 to 55 in good health and CMV-seropositive.

The gene calls are TRBV29-1 and TRBJ2-7, with 9 nucleotides matching TRBD1. Germline V gene lookup returns CDR1 SQVTM and CDR2 ANQGSEA. V was pared by 3 bases and J by 4 bases, with 13 bases of the junction left unmatched. This CDR3 region has 16 residues. The chain's CDR3 is CSVDGLLRGTGYEQYF. The CDR3 DNA follows: TGCAGCGTTGACGGCCTCCTGCGCGGGACAGGGTACGAGCAGTACTTC.

The rearrangement uses TRBV5-6 and TRBJ1-2; D gene unclear. This CDR3 has 11 residues. In germline, CDR1 is SGHDT, CDR2 YYEEEE. Trimming took off 4 bases at V and 3 bases at J, with 4 bases between the two ends. The CDR3 loop reads CASSLDYGYTF. For the CDR3, the DNA is TGTGCCAGCAGCCTAGACTATGGCTACACCTTC.

Only a few counts were recorded for this clone. V usage is TRBV19 and J usage is TRBJ2-7; perhaps TRBD1 as D (6 bases). From germline, CDR1 is LNHDA and CDR2 SQIVND (reference sequence). The V end lost 5 bases, the J end lost 2 bases, and 19 bases lay between the germline ends. This CDR3 has 16 residues. The CDR3 region is CASSGDHRAQTYEQYF. The CDR3 region has the DNA TGTGCCAGTAGTGGGGATCACAGGGCCCAAACCTACGAGCAGTACTTC. Full variable domain (outside the CDR3, taken from reference TRBV19 and TRBJ2-7): DGGITQSPKYLFRKEGQNVTLSCEQNLNHDAMYWYRQDPGQGLRLIYYSQIVNDFQKGDIAEGYSVSREKKESFPLTVTSAQKNPTAFYLCASSGDHRAQTYEQYFGPGTRLTVT.

The table lists this clone with a count of one. This chain uses TRBV7-6 with TRBJ2-5; TRBD2 is a possible D gene (5 bases). The V gene lost 5 bases and the J gene lost 1 base, with 11 bases spanning the gap. CDR3 length: 14 residues. Germline CDR1 and CDR2: SGHVS and FNYEAQ. In DNA form, the CDR3 reads TGTGCCAGCAGCCCGAGGGTACTCCAAGAGACCCAGTACTTC. It specifies CASSPRVLQETQYF.

This clone was observed once. The gene calls are TRBV5-1 and TRBJ1-2, with 10 positions matching TRBD1. V lost 4 bases and J lost 6; bases outside the gene matches: 9. The CDR3 sequence is 15 residues long. The germline V gene has CDR1 SGHRS and CDR2 YFSETQ. The DNA for the CDR3 is TGCGCCAGCAGCGCGGCGGGACAGGGGTGGGATGGCTACACCTTC. Translated: CASSAAGQGWDGYTF.

The rearrangement links TRBV7-6 to TRBJ2-5, with D possibly TRBD2 on 6 matching bases. V lost 1 base, J lost 5 bases, and 11 bases lay in between. Germline V lookup: CDR1 SGHVS, CDR2 FNYEAQ. This CDR3 comprises 14 residues. The CDR3 loop reads CASSLVASVETQYF. The CDR3 DNA reads TGTGCCAGCAGCTTAGTGGCTAGCGTCGAGACCCAGTACTTC.

V gene TRBV30 combines with J gene TRBJ1-6; D uncertain. The germline V gene has CDR1 GTSNPN and CDR2 SVGIG (reference sequence). There are 13 residues in the CDR3. Trimming took 4 bases from V and 8 from J, leaving 12 bases between them. The CDR3 loop reads CAWTRFVDSPLHF. The DNA of the CDR3 is TGTGCCTGGACCCGGTTTGTGGATTCACCCCTCCACTTT.

The CDR3 is CSPRDSSTDTQYF. For the CDR3, the DNA is TGCAGCCCGAGGGACAGCTCCACAGATACGCAGTATTTT. The chain joins TRBV29-1 to TRBJ2-3, with 7 bases that match TRBD1. V was pared by 8 bases and J by 2 bases, with 7 bases of the junction left unmatched. From germline, CDR1 is SQVTM and CDR2 ANQGSEA. This CDR3 spans 13 amino acids.

This rearrangement joins TRBV29-1 to TRBJ1-1; TRBD1 agrees at 7 bases. The V gene end was trimmed by 7 bases and the J gene end by 0 bases; junction bases not matched to a gene: 5. The germline V gene has CDR1 SQVTM and CDR2 ANQGSEA. This CDR3 comprises 13 residues. CDR3 DNA: TGCAGCGGCGCGACAGGGTTGAACACTGAAGCTTTCTTT. Its translation is CSGATGLNTEAFF.

The rearrangement uses TRBV5-1 and TRBJ2-1; D is perhaps TRBD2 (5 bases). Deletions cut 2 bases from V and 10 bases from J, with 10 bases between. The CDR3 is made up of 12 amino acids. In germline, CDR1 is SGHRS, CDR2 YFSETQ. The CDR3 is CASSFSSVEQFF. CDR3 nucleotide sequence: TGCGCCAGCAGCTTTAGTAGCGTCGAGCAGTTCTTC.

The chain is built from TRBV21-1 and TRBJ1-1. TRBV21-1 is a pseudogene segment. This CDR3 has 13 amino acids. CDR3 sequence reads: CASSVERNTEAFF. The DNA of the CDR3 is TGTGCCAGCAGCGTGGAGCGGAACACTGAAGCTTTCTTT.

This chain links TRBV19 with TRBJ2-7; the D gene is possibly TRBD1 (5 bases). Deletions cut 2 bases from V and 4 bases from J, with 9 bases between. This CDR3 is built from 13 residues. Germline-derived CDR1 and CDR2 are LNHDA and SQIVND (reference sequence). CDR3 in amino acids: CASSITPGYEQYF. CDR3 bases: TGTGCCAGTAGTATAACCCCAGGGTACGAGCAGTACTTC.

The chain has TRBV19 and TRBJ2-6; D is unclear. CDR3 length equals 15 residues. V shed 2 bases and J shed 0 bases, with 5 bases lying between them. Germline CDR1 and CDR2: LNHDA and SQIVND (reference sequence). CDR3 sequence: CASSITVSGANVLTF. The CDR3, as DNA: TGTGCCAGTAGTATAACAGTCTCTGGGGCCAACGTCCTGACTTTC.

J is TRBJ2-5 and V is TRBV19; TRBD2 matches 7 bases. The CDR3 consists of 15 residues. V gave up 0 bases and J gave up 5 bases; unmatched junction bases: 6. Germline V gene data show CDR1 as LNHDA and CDR2 as SQIVND (reference sequence). CDR3 nucleotides: TGTGCCAGTAGTATAGATCTGGCGGGAGATGAGACCCAGTACTTC. Its protein is CASSIDLAGDETQYF.

This clone was observed once. Its ends do not fully match the called genes, so a read error is possible. The V and J genes are TRBV7-9 and TRBJ2-7; D perhaps matches TRBD2 (6 bases). Germline values: CDR1 SEHNR, CDR2 FQNEAQ (reference sequence). The CDR3 runs to 12 residues. Here the CDR3 reads CSSSLDYYEQYF. The CDR3 DNA follows: TGTTCCAGCAGCTTGGACTATTACGAGCAGTACTTC.

This chain uses TRBV9 with TRBJ1-1, with 10 nucleotides matching TRBD1. CDR1 SGDLS and CDR2 YYNGEE come from the germline V gene. This CDR3 contains 17 residues. The trim removed 4 bases at V and 0 bases at J, leaving 9 bases unmatched. The CDR3 DNA reads TGTGCCAGCAGCCGGACAGGGGGGTTTTTAATGAACACTGAAGCTTTCTTT. Translation: CASSRTGGFLMNTEAFF.

The chain couples TRBV11-3 to TRBJ2-7; unclear D gene. Germline CDR1 is SGHNT and CDR2 is YENEEA. V lost 3 bases, J lost 3 bases, and 9 bases lay in between. The CDR3 contains 13 residues. The CDR3 region is CASSLGTDYEQYF. CDR3 nucleotides: TGTGCCAGCAGCTTGGGCACCGACTACGAGCAGTACTTC.

For the CDR3, the DNA is TGCGCCAGCAGCCAAGTAGCATCCGCAGATACGCAGTATTTT. Amino acid sequence: CASSQVASADTQYF. This chain connects TRBV4-3 to TRBJ2-3; D unresolved. This CDR3 has 14 residues. Per germline, CDR1 LGHNA and CDR2 YSLEER. Trimming took off 1 base at V and 4 bases at J, with 9 bases between the two ends.

About this clone itself: At one end, the junction sequence differs from germline, possibly due to a read error. The V call is TRBV7-9, the J call TRBJ1-1, with a weak D call TRBD1 (5 bases). Germline CDR1 SEHNR, CDR2 FQNEAQ (reference sequence). The CDR3 is made up of 16 amino acids. Here the CDR3 reads CSSSFSRTSMNTEAFF. Written as DNA, the CDR3 is TGTTCCAGCAGCTTCTCGAGGACATCCATGAACACTGAAGCTTTCTTT.

V and J are TRBV9 and TRBJ1-6, with 7 nucleotides matching TRBD1. Germline CDR1 and CDR2: SGDLS and YYNGEE. The junction had 13 bases not matched to a gene; V was cut back by 3 bases and J by 7 bases. There are 17 residues in the CDR3. The CDR3 DNA follows: TGTGCCAGCAGCGAAAACCCAGACTTCAGGGGGAATTCACCCCTCCACTTT. Its translation: CASSENPDFRGNSPLHF.

This clone was found a few times. The chain couples TRBV5-1 to TRBJ2-1, with TRBD2 matching 12 bases. The germline V gene has CDR1 SGHRS and CDR2 YFSETQ. The CDR3 totals 17 residues. V was clipped by 0 bases and J by 1 base; unmatched bases: 2. This CDR3 is CASSLAGTSGSYNEQFF. Here the CDR3 DNA reads TGCGCCAGCAGCTTGGCGGGGACTAGCGGGTCCTACAATGAGCAGTTCTTC.

The V and J genes are TRBV7-2 and TRBJ1-3; D remains unclear. CDR1 is SGHTA and CDR2 is FQGNSA in the germline V gene. This CDR3 is built from 14 residues. V lost 6 bases and J 0 bases, leaving 9 bases between the germline ends. The CDR3 reads CASRPGVSGNTIYF. As DNA, the CDR3 is TGTGCCAGCAGGCCGGGAGTCTCTGGAAACACCATATATTTT.

The chain uses TRBV30 and TRBJ1-5, with a tentative D call TRBD1 (6 bases). Germline V CDR1 and CDR2: GTSNPN, SVGIG (reference sequence). Trimming pared 0 bases from V and 1 base from J, leaving 13 bases between. The CDR3 loop spans 16 amino acids. CDR3 coding DNA: TGTGCCTGGAGTGTATACGGCAGGGGAAGCAATCAGCCCCAGCATTTT. This translates into CAWSVYGRGSNQPQHF.

The chain has TRBV5-5 and TRBJ2-7; 9 bases are shared with TRBD1. Germline V gives CDR1 SGHKS, CDR2 YYEKEE (reference sequence). The junction had 7 bases not matched to a gene; V was cut back by 3 bases and J by 6 bases. This CDR3 spans 14 amino acids. CDR3 region: CASSWDRVRTEQYF. The CDR3 DNA sequence: TGTGCCAGCAGCTGGGACAGGGTCAGGACCGAGCAGTACTTC.